Shown below are 2 T cell receptor beta chains from a single sample sequenced in a study of blood T cell repertoires in COVID-19. Generated by immunoSEQ multiplex PCR, the TCRdb table keeps only in-frame clones and is missing some. The table lists around 45,000 clones, around 80% of them singletons, with around 22% in the top ten. Sequences were obtained from peripheral blood. The receptors were gathered from a woman aged 55 to 70 with acute or convalescent COVID-19.

The rearrangement joins TRBV7-2 to TRBJ2-1; 16 nucleotides line up with TRBD2. This CDR3 spans 17 amino acids. CDR1 is SGHTA and CDR2 is FQGNSA in the germline V gene. V was pared by 0 bases and J by 8 bases, with 4 bases of the junction left unmatched. The CDR3 loop is CASSLAGTSGGADEQFF. The CDR3 DNA reads TGTGCCAGCAGCTTAGCGGGGACTAGCGGGGGGGCCGATGAGCAGTTCTTC.

The CDR3 DNA is TGCAGCGTTGGCGGGGGGGCCTATGGCTACACCTTC. It encodes CSVGGGAYGYTF. The rearrangement joins TRBV29-1 to TRBJ1-2; TRBD1 might be the D (6 bases). This CDR3 has 12 amino acids. Trimming took off 4 bases at V and 4 bases at J, with 10 bases between the two ends. Per germline, CDR1 SQVTM and CDR2 ANQGSEA. The variable domain in full, with the rest retrieved from reference TRBV29-1 and TRBJ1-2, is SAVISQKPSRDICQRGTSLTIQCQVDSQVTMMFWYRQQPGQSLTLIATANQGSEATYESGFVIDKFPISRPNLTFSTLTVSNMSPEDSSIYLCSVGGGAYGYTFGSGTRLTVV.